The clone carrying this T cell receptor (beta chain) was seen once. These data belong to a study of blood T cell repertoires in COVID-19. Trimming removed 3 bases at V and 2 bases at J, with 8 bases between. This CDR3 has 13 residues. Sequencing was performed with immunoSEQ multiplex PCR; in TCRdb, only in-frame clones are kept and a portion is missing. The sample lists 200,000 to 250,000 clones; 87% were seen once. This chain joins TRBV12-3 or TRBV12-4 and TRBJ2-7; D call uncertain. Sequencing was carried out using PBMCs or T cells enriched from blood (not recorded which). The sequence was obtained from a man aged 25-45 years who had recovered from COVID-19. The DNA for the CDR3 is TGTGCCAGCAGTTTGGCAGGCACCTACGAGCAGTACTTC. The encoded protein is CASSLAGTYEQYF.